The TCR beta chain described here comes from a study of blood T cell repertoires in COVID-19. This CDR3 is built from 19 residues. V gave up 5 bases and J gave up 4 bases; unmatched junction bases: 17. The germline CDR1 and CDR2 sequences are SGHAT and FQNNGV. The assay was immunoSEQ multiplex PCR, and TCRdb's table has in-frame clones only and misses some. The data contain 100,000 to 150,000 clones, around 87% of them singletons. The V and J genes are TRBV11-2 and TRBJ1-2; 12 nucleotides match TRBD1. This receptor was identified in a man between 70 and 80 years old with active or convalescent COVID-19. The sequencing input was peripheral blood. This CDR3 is CASSAGTGGSTSRSYGYTF. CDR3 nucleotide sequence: TGTGCCAGCAGCGCCGGGACAGGGGGCTCCACTTCCCGGTCCTATGGCTACACCTTC.